This T cell receptor (beta chain) was obtained from a study of cytomegalovirus exposure and HLA in healthy donors (dated by TCRdb to the late 2010s). Study-wide context: According to a later analysis, one platform produced both the roughly 110 validation repertoires and the 666 repertoires of the first cohort. To predict cytomegalovirus infection status, the study brought together high-throughput TCR immunosequencing, statistical association of individual TCRs with disease status, and machine learning. In addition to the first cohort of 666 subjects, a separate validation cohort of approximately 130 different subjects was used. The study aimed to test whether cataloging public T cell receptors could reveal signatures of past pathogen exposure.

A remark on this clone: Its antigen remains undetermined. No base-level quality is on record; no much larger clone is a single base apart.

The donors were included in the validation cohort of over a hundred subjects, a group kept apart from the roughly 700-subject first cohort. Overall results and qualifications from the work: In vitro tests confirmed that three of the cytomegalovirus-associated TCR beta chains recognize cytomegalovirus antigens. A later analysis lacked HLA typing for the validation cohort, so it scored co-occurrence in that cohort across all 110 or so repertoires. The study listed around 160 TCR beta chains as associated with cytomegalovirus. It was suggested by the authors that the approach could potentially be generalized to other disease states and immunological phenotypes. Of the cluster scores, 90% to 95% were above 0 in a later analysis, which found that TCRs clustered in the first cohort also tended to co-occur in the 95 to 150 validation repertoires. Most TCR sequences were observed very rarely across donors, whereas some public TCRs were present in many individuals. The classifier was reported to diagnose cytomegalovirus status with high specificity and sensitivity in both the original cohort and the validation cohort.

Library preparation employed the immunoSEQ multiplex PCR assay. The study's own analysis went as follows. A statistical classification framework was built to diagnose cytomegalovirus status from the catalog of TCR beta chain sequences. TCRdb limited this immuneACCESS table to in-frame rearrangements with V and J called. A share of clones is missing; checked studies link under half to unresolved V genes, and the rest is unexplained. That table furnishes V, J and clone size, whereas the DNA furnished D and trimming. A total of roughly 200,000 clones appear in this sample, about nine tenths of them only once. The ten largest clones capture 7.2% of the sample. Sequencing was carried out using PBMCs. The sequence came from a man in his thirties or forties in good health and CMV-seropositive.

In nucleotide form, the sequence is TGTGCCAGCAGCTTACTTCCAGACAGGTGCTACTACGAGCAGTACTTC. Translated, it gives CASSLLPDRCYYEQYF. The chain employs TRBV11-3 and TRBJ2-7; the D region possibly corresponds to TRBD1 (6 bases align). CDR1 and CDR2 were assigned from the germline V gene as SGHNT and YENEEA. V was cut back by 2 bases and J by 3 bases, leaving a gap of 17 bases between them. The CDR3 covers 16 residues, taking in both the cysteine and the phenylalanine. Just CDR3 DNA is preserved here, 48 bases in frame from base 1.